Following are 10 T cell receptor beta chains from one sample sequenced in a study of cytomegalovirus exposure and HLA in healthy donors. PCR was performed using 60 Vbeta and 13 Jbeta primers. The data were produced by immunoSEQ multiplex PCR, yet TCRdb's version contains in-frame clones alone and is incomplete. The data show around 130,000 clones, with 65% to 85% seen just once and more than 0.95% held by the top ten. Sequenced input: PBMCs. The receptors were sampled from a man in his fifties or sixties in good health and CMV-seronegative.

This rearrangement joins TRBV7-8 to TRBJ2-3; 12 bases align to TRBD2. Germline values: CDR1 SGHVS, CDR2 FQNEAQ. CDR3 length: 18 residues. The V gene end was trimmed by 2 bases and the J gene end by 0 bases; junction bases not matched to a gene: 6. CDR3 sequence (DNA): TGTGCCAGCAGCTTAACACTAGCGGGAGGCGCTAGCACAGATACGCAGTATTTT. It is translated as CASSLTLAGGASTDTQYF.

J is TRBJ2-7 and V is TRBV11-3; 7 bases are a match to TRBD1. V shed 1 base, J shed 6 bases, and the junction held 3 bases outside the gene matches. Per germline, CDR1 SGHNT and CDR2 YENEEA. This CDR3 is 13 amino acids long. In nucleotides, the CDR3 is TGTGCCAGCAGCTTAGGGGACAGATCCGAGCAGTACTTC. It codes for CASSLGDRSEQYF.

The chain has TRBV15 and TRBJ2-5; 9 bases fit TRBD1. The germline CDR1 and CDR2 sequences are LNHNV and YYDKDF (reference sequence). J gave up 3 bases and V 1 base, and 3 bases lay outside the gene matches. This CDR3 region has 15 residues. CDR3 protein: CATSRAGQGKETQYF. The DNA for the CDR3 is TGTGCCACCAGCAGAGCGGGACAGGGAAAAGAGACCCAGTACTTC.

The chain uses TRBV19 and TRBJ1-4; no clear D. V was clipped by 4 bases and J by 8 bases, with 11 bases between them. The CDR3 loop spans 13 amino acids. Germline CDR1 LNHDA, CDR2 SQIVND (reference sequence). CDR3: CASSTYAEEKLFF. The CDR3 DNA sequence: TGTGCCAGTAGTACCTACGCGGAGGAAAAACTGTTTTTT.

This clone was seen a handful of times. In DNA form, the CDR3 reads TGTGCCAGCAGCCATACCGGGACAGGGGGCGGCGAGCAGTACTTC. Its translation: CASSHTGTGGGEQYF. This chain connects TRBV11-2 to TRBJ2-7, with TRBD1 matching 12 bases. The V gene's germline CDR1 is SGHAT and CDR2 FQNNGV. This CDR3 is built from 15 residues. V shed 5 bases and J 6 bases; nucleotides not matched to a gene: 8.

The rearrangement links TRBV25-1 to TRBJ1-2; 7 bases are shared with TRBD1. The V gene's germline CDR1 is MGHDK and CDR2 SYGVNS. J was trimmed by 0 bases and V by 1 base; bases with no gene match: 2. The CDR3 consists of 15 residues. CDR3 DNA sequence: TGTGCCAGCAGTGAATCTGGGACAGCTAACTATGGCTACACCTTC. Translation: CASSESGTANYGYTF.

The V call is TRBV6-5, the J call TRBJ2-5, with 7 bases lining up with TRBD2. CDR1 and CDR2 (germline): MNHEY, SVGAGI. CDR3 length equals 14 residues. Trimming took 4 bases from V and 4 from J; bases not matched to a gene: 6. CDR3 amino acids: CASSFGGLGETQYF. In DNA, the CDR3 is TGTGCCAGCAGTTTCGGGGGGTTAGGAGAGACCCAGTACTTC.

In this sample, this clone turned up a few times. The chain couples TRBV5-8 to TRBJ2-1; 7 positions match TRBD2. Germline-derived CDR1 and CDR2 are SGHTS and YDEGEE. Germline trimming cut 2 bases from V and 8 bases from J; bases unmatched to any gene: 10. There are 15 residues in the CDR3. CDR3 in amino acids: CASSFFAAGADEQFF. CDR3 sequence (DNA): TGTGCCAGCAGCTTTTTTGCGGCGGGAGCTGATGAGCAGTTCTTC.

The genes are TRBV11-2 and TRBJ1-2; TRBD1 agrees at 9 bases. This CDR3 has 16 residues. Germline V gene lookup returns CDR1 SGHAT and CDR2 FQNNGV. The junction had 5 bases not matched to a gene; V was cut back by 1 base and J by 2 bases. As DNA, the CDR3 is TGTGCCAGCAGCTTAGCCCCCGGGACAGGGAACTATGGCTACACCTTC. It codes for CASSLAPGTGNYGYTF.

The gene calls are TRBV6-1 and TRBJ2-5; weak D call: TRBD1 (6 bases). The J call may not be correct, given that the DNA end is closer to TRBJ2-7. CDR1 and CDR2 from the germline V gene are MNHNS and SASEGT. This CDR3 spans 14 amino acids. CDR3 sequence: CASTRGNDMGEQYF. Here the CDR3 DNA reads TGTGCCAGCACCAGGGGCAACGATATGGGCGAGCAGTACTTC.